The T cell receptor (beta chain) under discussion was sequenced for a study of graft-versus-host responses after intestinal transplantation. Broader study findings: Allografts carried high graft-versus-host to host-versus-graft clonal ratios in patients having graft-donor T cell macrochimerism.

Only in-frame clones appear in the TCRdb table, and some are missing; sequencing was by immunoSEQ multiplex PCR. The repertoire holds some 100,000 clones, 85% to 95% seen once, with about 0.062% in the top ten. The CDR3 spans 14 residues. Deletions cut 2 bases from V and 6 bases from J, with 11 bases between. In germline, CDR1 is SGHRS, CDR2 YFSETQ. Note on this clone: Its specificity is unknown.

The TCR was taken from a human donor who was the organ donor for an intestinal transplant. Source: unstimulated CD8+ T cells sorted from spleen or lymph node cells, taken before transplant. The rearrangement joins TRBV5-1 to TRBJ2-2; D not resolved. The CDR3 sequence: CASSFTVSAGELFF. The DNA for the CDR3 is TGCGCCAGCAGCTTTACTGTGAGCGCCGGGGAGCTGTTTTTT.